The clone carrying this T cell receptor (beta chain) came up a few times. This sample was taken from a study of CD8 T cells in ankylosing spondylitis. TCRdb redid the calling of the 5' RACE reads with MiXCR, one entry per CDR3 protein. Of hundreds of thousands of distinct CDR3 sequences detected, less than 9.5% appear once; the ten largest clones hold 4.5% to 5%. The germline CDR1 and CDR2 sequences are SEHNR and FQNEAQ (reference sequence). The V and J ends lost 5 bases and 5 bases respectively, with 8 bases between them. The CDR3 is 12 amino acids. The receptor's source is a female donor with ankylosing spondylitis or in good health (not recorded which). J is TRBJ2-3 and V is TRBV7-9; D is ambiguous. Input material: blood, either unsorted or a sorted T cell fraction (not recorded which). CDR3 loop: CASSLIKDTQYF. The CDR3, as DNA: TGTGCCAGCAGCCTCATAAAAGATACGCAGTATTTT.